Listed below are T cell receptor beta chains from one sample, sequenced in a study of control samples from healthy donors and cancer patients. Some clones are missing from TCRdb's copy, which holds only in-frame ones; the method was immunoSEQ multiplex PCR. Among some 410,000 clones listed, approximately 90% were seen once. The sequencing sample was made of PBMCs. These receptors all stem from a middle-aged man with head and neck cancer. CDR3s include the opening cysteine and the closing phenylalanine or tryptophan. Fields, in order: D gene, V gene, J gene, clone size, CDR3 protein, CDR3 DNA. D genes are given only for firm matches. Clone sizes are given selectively: once, few, many, or a class where the clone is expanded.

>TRBD1|TRBV2|TRBJ1-5|NA
CASSDRTGTYQPQHF
TGTGCCAGCAGTGATCGGACAGGGACTTATCAGCCCCAGCATTTT
>NA|TRBV19|TRBJ2-7|NA
CASSLNEGYEQYF
TGTGCCAGTAGCCTCAACGAGGGATACGAGCAGTACTTC
>NA|TRBV6-1|TRBJ2-6|NA
CASSAIAEVSGANVLTF
TGTGCCAGCAGTGCTATAGCGGAAGTCTCTGGGGCCAACGTCCTGACTTTC
>NA|TRBV12-3/TRBV12-4|TRBJ2-1|NA
CASSRGNEQFF
TGTGCCAGCAGCCGGGGGAATGAGCAGTTCTTC
>NA|TRBV19|TRBJ1-5|NA
CASSMTVRQPQHF
TGTGCCAGTAGTATGACGGTTAGACAGCCCCAGCATTTT
>NA|TRBV6-5|TRBJ1-1|NA
CASSYLNREGTEAFF
TGTGCCAGCAGTTACTTAAACAGGGAGGGGACTGAAGCTTTCTTT
>NA|TRBV6-5|TRBJ1-6|NA
CASSYLGTSSSPLHF
TGTGCCAGCAGTTACTTAGGGACATCCTCTTCACCCCTCCACTTT
>NA|TRBV30|TRBJ1-5|NA
CAWSENRDQPQHF
TGTGCCTGGAGTGAGAACAGGGACCAGCCCCAGCATTTT
>NA|TRBV5-5|TRBJ2-7|NA
CASSLGGGVYYEQYF
TGTGCCAGCAGCTTGGGCGGAGGGGTCTACTACGAGCAGTACTTC
>TRBD1|TRBV7-7|TRBJ2-3|NA
CASSLGQGMDTQYF
TGTGCTAGCAGCTTGGGACAGGGGATGGATACGCAGTATTTT
>NA|TRBV6-1|TRBJ1-2|NA
CASSDGRVSYGYTF
TGTGCCAGCAGTGACGGCAGGGTCAGCTATGGCTACACCTTC
>TRBD1|TRBV18|TRBJ2-3|NA
CASSIQRQGASDTQYF
TGTGCCAGCTCAATTCAGCGACAGGGGGCGTCGGATACGCAGTATTTT
>TRBD2|TRBV20-1|TRBJ2-5|NA
CSASPGTSGGARETQYF
TGCAGTGCTAGTCCTGGGACTAGCGGGGGGGCTAGAGAGACCCAGTACTTC
>TRBD1|TRBV6-2/TRBV6-3|TRBJ1-2|NA
CASSYGPRTGYYPF
TGTGCCAGCAGTTACGGGCCACGGACAGGCTATTACCCCTTC
>NA|TRBV6-5|TRBJ2-2|NA
CASRTVNTGELFF
TGTGCCAGCAGGACAGTTAACACCGGGGAGCTGTTTTTT
>NA|TRBV10-1|TRBJ2-4|NA
CASSGAPIYIQYF
TGCGCCAGCAGTGGGGCCCCAATATACATTCAGTACTTC
>NA|TRBV20-1|TRBJ2-7|few
CRAGAEDEQYF
TGCAGGGCGGGCGCCGAGGACGAGCAGTACTTC
>TRBD1|TRBV7-9|TRBJ2-3|NA
CASSLRPGLGTGGTDTQYF
TGTGCCAGCAGCTTAAGGCCTGGCCTTGGGACAGGGGGCACAGATACGCAGTATTTT
>NA|TRBV29-1|TRBJ2-1|NA
CSARDYNEQFF
TGCAGCGCCCGGGACTACAATGAGCAGTTCTTC
>NA|TRBV6-5|TRBJ1-5|NA
CASSYGGTNQPQHF
TGTGCCAGCAGTTACGGGGGTACCAATCAGCCCCAGCATTTT
>NA|TRBV6-5|TRBJ2-7|NA
CASSFHTQGYEQYF
TGTGCCAGCAGTTTCCACACCCAGGGATACGAGCAGTACTTC
>NA|TRBV19|TRBJ1-1|NA
CASSSGDNTEAFF
TGTGCCAGTAGTTCAGGGGACAACACTGAAGCTTTCTTT
>NA|TRBV28|TRBJ2-1|NA
CASSAIVDSRPEQFF
TGTGCCAGCAGCGCAATCGTGGACTCCCGGCCCGAGCAGTTCTTC
>NA|TRBV9|TRBJ2-1|NA
CASSVIGSSYNEQFF
TGTGCCAGCAGCGTAATAGGGAGCTCCTACAATGAGCAGTTCTTC
>NA|TRBV11-2|TRBJ2-2|once
CASRKNTGELFF
TGTGCCAGCAGAAAGAACACCGGGGAGCTGTTTTTT
>NA|TRBV3-1/TRBV3-2|TRBJ1-6|NA
CASSQGSSYNSPLHF
TGTGCCAGCAGCCAAGGTAGCTCCTATAATTCACCCCTCCACTTT
>NA|TRBV12-1|TRBJ2-4|NA
CASSFGGVPKNIQYF
TGTGCCAGCAGCTTTGGGGGAGTACCCAAAAACATTCAGTACTTC
>TRBD2|TRBV24-1|TRBJ2-1|NA
CATSDFGGGANEQFF
TGTGCCACCAGTGATTTTGGCGGGGGAGCCAATGAGCAGTTCTTC
>NA|TRBV14|TRBJ2-5|NA
CASSQVPETQYF
TGTGCCAGCAGCCAAGTCCCCGAGACCCAGTACTTC
>TRBD2|TRBV29-1|TRBJ2-3|NA
CSVESRLAEDTQYF
TGCAGCGTTGAATCCCGCCTAGCGGAAGATACGCAGTATTTT
>NA|TRBV18|TRBJ1-3|NA
CASSPEGFGNTIYF
TGTGCCAGCTCACCGGAGGGATTTGGAAACACCATATATTTT
>NA|TRBV24-1|TRBJ1-3|NA
CATSDRESGNTIYF
TGTGCCACCAGTGATAGGGAGAGCGGAAACACCATATATTTT
>NA|TRBV4-3|TRBJ1-3|NA
CASSQERAVGNTIYF
TGCGCCAGCAGCCAAGAACGTGCTGTCGGAAACACCATATATTTT
>TRBD1|TRBV19|TRBJ2-3|NA
CASSVLTGSDTQYF
TGTGCCAGTAGTGTCTTGACAGGGTCAGATACGCAGTATTTT
>TRBD2|TRBV6-5|TRBJ2-7|NA
CASSYRTSGGANEQYF
TGTGCCAGCAGTTACCGGACTAGCGGGGGGGCCAACGAGCAGTACTTC
>NA|TRBV25-1|TRBJ1-6|NA
CASRRTASSYNSPLHF
TGTGCCAGCCGTAGGACAGCCAGCTCCTATAATTCACCCCTCCACTTT
>NA|TRBV28|TRBJ1-2|NA
CASRGGPLPNYGYTF
TGTGCCTCTAGAGGGGGGCCTCTGCCGAACTATGGCTACACCTTC
>NA|TRBV5-4|TRBJ2-2|NA
CASSPLGGKIKNTGELFF
TGTGCCAGCAGCCCATTGGGCGGGAAGATTAAGAACACCGGGGAGCTGTTTTTT
>NA|TRBV28|TRBJ1-4|NA
CASSSFGGGNEKLFF
TGTGCCAGCAGTTCCTTTGGAGGGGGGAATGAAAAACTGTTTTTT
>NA|TRBV4-2|TRBJ2-7|NA
CASSQSEVGRDEQYF
TGTGCCAGCAGCCAATCCGAGGTCGGACGGGACGAGCAGTACTTC
>TRBD1|TRBV5-1|TRBJ1-1|NA
CASSAGLGTGVNTEAFF
TGCGCCAGCAGCGCTGGGCTAGGGACAGGGGTGAACACTGAAGCTTTCTTT
>NA|TRBV11-2|TRBJ2-5|NA
CASSLAPPETQYF
TGTGCCAGCAGCTTAGCCCCTCCGGAGACCCAGTACTTC
>NA|TRBV12-3/TRBV12-4|TRBJ1-1|NA
CASSLARGSTTIF
TGTGCCAGCAGTTTAGCGCGCGGGAGTACCACGATATTT
>NA|TRBV7-2|TRBJ1-1|NA
CASSLARQTRNTEAFF
TGTGCCAGCAGCTTAGCGAGACAGACAAGGAACACTGAAGCTTTCTTT
>NA|TRBV2|TRBJ1-2|NA
CASRPGRTYGYTF
TGTGCCAGCAGGCCCGGACGGACCTATGGCTACACCTTC
>NA|TRBV30|TRBJ1-4|NA
CAWSVSEKLFF
TGTGCCTGGAGTGTATCGGAAAAACTGTTTTTT
>NA|TRBV5-6|TRBJ1-2|NA
CASSLVPANYGYTF
TGTGCCAGCAGCTTGGTTCCGGCTAACTATGGCTACACCTTC
>NA|TRBV15|TRBJ1-6|NA
CATSDLGVNSPLHF
TGTGCCACCAGCGACCTTGGGGTTAATTCACCCCTCCACTTT